This TCR beta chain was identified in a study of blood T cell repertoires in COVID-19. About the study: Acute-phase and convalescent COVID-19 samples originated in the United States, Italy and Spain.

The germline V gene has CDR1 LGHDT and CDR2 YNNKEL (reference sequence). V gave up 4 bases and J gave up 5 bases, with 8 bases separating them. The CDR3 length is 12 residues. Seattle cases were enrolled at active infection and followed longitudinally. Original analysis: Amplification from reference gene primers served as the basis for estimated nucleated cell counts. Repertoires were generated with immunoSEQ multiplex PCR, while TCRdb's copy carries only in-frame clones and drops some. From that table come the V and J calls and clone size; the DNA was used to work out D and trimming. Of fewer than 250,000 clones in the sample, roughly 87% were seen once.

The sequencing input was peripheral blood. The clonotype was recovered from a woman aged 55-70 years with COVID-19, enrolled during active disease. The chain employs TRBV3-1 (or the pseudogene TRBV3-2) and TRBJ1-2; a weak D match, TRBD1 (6 bases). DNA of the CDR3: TGTGCCAGCAGCCCCGGACAGTATGGCTACACCTTC. Its translation: CASSPGQYGYTF.